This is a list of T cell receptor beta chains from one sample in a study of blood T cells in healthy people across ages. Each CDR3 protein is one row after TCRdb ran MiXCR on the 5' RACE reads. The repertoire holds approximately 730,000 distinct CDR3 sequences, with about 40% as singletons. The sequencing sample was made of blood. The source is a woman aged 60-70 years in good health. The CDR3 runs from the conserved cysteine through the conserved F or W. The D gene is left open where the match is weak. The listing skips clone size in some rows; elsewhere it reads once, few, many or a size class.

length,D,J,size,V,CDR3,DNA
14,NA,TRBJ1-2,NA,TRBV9,CASNPGQPNYGYTF,TGTGCCAGCAACCCGGGACAACCAAACTATGGCTACACCTTC
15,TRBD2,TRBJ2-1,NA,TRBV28,CASKTQKAGDDEQFF,TGTGCCAGCAAGACCCAGAAAGCGGGAGACGATGAGCAGTTCTTC
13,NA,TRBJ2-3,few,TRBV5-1,CASSLGSEDTQYF,TGCGCCAGCAGCTTGGGGTCAGAGGATACGCAGTATTTT
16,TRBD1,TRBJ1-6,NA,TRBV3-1,CASSQVEAGGNSPLHF,TGTGCCAGCAGCCAAGTTGAGGCAGGGGGAAATTCACCCCTCCACTTT
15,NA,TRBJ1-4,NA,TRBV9,CASSVAGAPNEELFF,TGTGCCAGCAGCGTAGCGGGTGCCCCTAATGAAGAACTGTTTTTT
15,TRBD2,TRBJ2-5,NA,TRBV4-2,CASSQEISGGLDQYF,TGTGCCAGCAGCCAAGAGATCAGCGGGGGGCTGGACCAGTACTTC
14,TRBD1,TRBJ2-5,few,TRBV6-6,CASSTSGGAETQYF,TGTGCCAGCAGCACTTCAGGGGGCGCGGAGACCCAGTACTTC
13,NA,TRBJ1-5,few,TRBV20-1,CSAEQSSNQPQHF,TGCAGTGCAGAACAGAGTAGCAATCAGCCCCAGCATTTT
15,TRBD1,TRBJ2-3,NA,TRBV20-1,CSAGGQGRGTDTQYF,TGCAGTGCTGGAGGACAGGGGAGAGGCACAGATACGCAGTATTTT
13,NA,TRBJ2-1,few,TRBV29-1,CSVDFTPNDEQFF,TGCAGCGTTGATTTTACCCCCAACGATGAGCAGTTCTTC
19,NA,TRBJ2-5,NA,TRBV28,CASSLCGGVRDTHSETQYF,TGTGCCAGCAGTTTATGCGGAGGGGTTCGGGACACCCACAGTGAGACCCAGTACTTC
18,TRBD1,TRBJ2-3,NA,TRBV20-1,CSAVFWTGVLDRYGTQYF,TGCAGTGCTGTGTTCTGGACAGGGGTGTTAGACCGATACGGTACGCAGTATTTT
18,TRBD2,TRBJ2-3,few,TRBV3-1,CASSRTSGSAARTDTQYF,TGTGCCAGCAGTCGGACTAGCGGGAGCGCGGCCCGCACAGATACGCAGTATTTT
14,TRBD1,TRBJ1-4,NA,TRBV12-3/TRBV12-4,CASSPQGAGEKLFF,TGTGCCAGCAGTCCTCAGGGGGCGGGTGAAAAACTGTTTTTT
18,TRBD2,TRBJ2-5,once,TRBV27,CASSPVGTSGSLTYGQYF,TGTGCCAGCAGTCCAGTAGGGACTAGCGGGAGCCTGACCTACGGGCAGTACTTC
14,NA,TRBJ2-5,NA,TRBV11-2,CASSFPGLRETQYF,TGTGCCAGCAGCTTCCCAGGCTTGAGAGAGACCCAGTACTTC
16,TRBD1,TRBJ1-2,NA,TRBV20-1,CSARGTAVGVLYGYTF,TGCAGTGCTAGGGGGACAGCGGTAGGCGTTCTCTATGGCTACACCTTC
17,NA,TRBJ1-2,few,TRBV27,CASSLSGPGSTNYGYTF,TGTGCCAGCAGTTTATCCGGCCCGGGCAGCACTAACTATGGCTACACCTTC
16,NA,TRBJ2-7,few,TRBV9,CASSVGGGRSSYEQYF,TGTGCCAGCAGCGTAGGGGGGGGCAGGAGCTCCTACGAGCAGTACTTC
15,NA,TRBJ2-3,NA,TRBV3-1,CASSQDLGAVGTQYF,TGTGCCAGCAGCCAAGATTTGGGGGCTGTAGGTACGCAGTATTTT
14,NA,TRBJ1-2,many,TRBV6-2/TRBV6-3,CASSYWGQGYGYTF,TGTGCCAGCAGTTACTGGGGACAAGGCTATGGCTACACCTTC
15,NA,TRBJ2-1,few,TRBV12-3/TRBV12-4,CASSFGGQFEDEQFF,TGTGCCAGCAGTTTCGGGGGGCAATTCGAAGATGAGCAGTTCTTC
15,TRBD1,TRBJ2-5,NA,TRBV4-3,CASSQATGGTYGQYF,TGCGCCAGCAGCCAGGCCACAGGGGGAACCTACGGGCAGTACTTC
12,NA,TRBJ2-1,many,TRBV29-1,CSAEWGYNEQFF,TGCAGCGCCGAGTGGGGATACAATGAGCAGTTCTTC
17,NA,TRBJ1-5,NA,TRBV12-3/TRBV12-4,CASSFPPGRNSNQPQHF,TGTGCCAGCAGTTTTCCCCCGGGACGGAATAGCAATCAGCCCCAGCATTTT
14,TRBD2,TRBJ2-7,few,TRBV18,CASSLGTSTYEQYF,TGTGCCAGCTCACTCGGGACTAGTACCTACGAGCAGTACTTC
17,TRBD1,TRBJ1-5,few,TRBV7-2,CASSGTGTASSNQPQHF,TGTGCCAGCAGCGGTACGGGGACAGCATCTAGCAATCAGCCCCAGCATTTT
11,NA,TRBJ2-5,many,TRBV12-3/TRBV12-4,CASSTHGTQYF,TGTGCCAGCAGCACCCATGGGACCCAGTACTTC
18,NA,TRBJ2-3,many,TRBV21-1,CASSMTSGGECQTDTQYF,TGTGCCAGCAGCATGACTAGCGGGGGGGAATGTCAAACAGATACGCAGTATTTT
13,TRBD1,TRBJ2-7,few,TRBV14,CASSGTGGHEQYF,TGTGCCAGCAGCGGGACAGGGGGCCACGAGCAGTACTTC
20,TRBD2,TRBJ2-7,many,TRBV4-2,CASSLRSLGTSGGRGYEQYF,TGTGCCAGCAGCCTACGTTCCCTTGGGACTAGCGGGGGGCGAGGCTACGAGCAGTACTTC
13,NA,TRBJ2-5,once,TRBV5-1,CASSGGLLHEQYF,TGCGCCAGCAGCGGGGGACTCCTCCATGAGCAGTACTTC
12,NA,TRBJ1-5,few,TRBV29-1,CSGGNLNQPQHF,TGCAGCGGTGGTAATTTAAATCAGCCCCAGCATTTT
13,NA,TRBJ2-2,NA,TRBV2,CASLQGGTGELFF,TGTGCCAGCTTACAAGGGGGTACCGGGGAGCTGTTTTTT
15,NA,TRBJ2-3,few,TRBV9,CASSVGAAGTDTQYF,TGTGCCAGCAGCGTAGGGGCAGCGGGCACAGATACGCAGTATTTT
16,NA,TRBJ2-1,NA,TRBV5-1,CASGLGGTDLGNEQFF,TGTGCCAGCGGCTTGGGAGGGACAGACCTTGGTAATGAGCAGTTCTTC
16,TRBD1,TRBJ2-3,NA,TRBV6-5,CASSLDQRGLTDTQYF,TGTGCCAGCAGTCTTGACCAAAGGGGGCTCACAGATACGCAGTATTTT
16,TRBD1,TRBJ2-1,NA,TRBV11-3,CASSLIGQGGVGEQFF,TGTGCCAGCAGCTTAATCGGACAGGGTGGGGTAGGTGAGCAGTTCTTC
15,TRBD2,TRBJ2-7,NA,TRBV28,CASTPMREGSYEQYF,TGTGCCAGCACCCCTATGAGGGAGGGCTCCTACGAGCAGTACTTC
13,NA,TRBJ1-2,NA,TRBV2,CASRQESNYGYTF,TGTGCCAGCAGACAGGAGTCTAACTATGGCTACACCTTC
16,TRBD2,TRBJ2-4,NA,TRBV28,CAGTPRTGGSKNIQYF,TGTGCCGGCACCCCGAGAACGGGGGGTTCCAAAAACATTCAGTACTTC
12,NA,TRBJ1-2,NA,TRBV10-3,CAISDINYGYTF,TGTGCCATCAGTGACATTAACTATGGCTACACCTTC
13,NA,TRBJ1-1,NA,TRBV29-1,CSVESSAATEAFF,TGCAGCGTTGAAAGTTCAGCGGCCACTGAAGCTTTCTTT
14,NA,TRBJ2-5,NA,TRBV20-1,CSAGEPGAYNEQYF,TGCAGTGCTGGGGAGCCTGGGGCCTACAATGAGCAGTACTTC
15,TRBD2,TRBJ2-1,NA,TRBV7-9,CASSLRWEGRNEQFF,TGTGCCAGCAGCTTAAGATGGGAGGGCCGGAATGAGCAGTTCTTC